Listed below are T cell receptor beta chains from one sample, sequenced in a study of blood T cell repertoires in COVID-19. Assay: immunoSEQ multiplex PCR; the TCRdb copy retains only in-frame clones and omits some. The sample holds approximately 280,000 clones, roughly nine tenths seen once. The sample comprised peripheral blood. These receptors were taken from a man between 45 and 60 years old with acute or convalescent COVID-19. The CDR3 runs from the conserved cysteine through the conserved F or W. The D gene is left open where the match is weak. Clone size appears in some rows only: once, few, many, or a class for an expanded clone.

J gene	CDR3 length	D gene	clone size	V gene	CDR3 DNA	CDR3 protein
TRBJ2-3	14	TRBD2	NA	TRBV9	TGTGCCAGCAGCGTTAGCGGGGGGGCCCAAGCGCAGTATTTT	CASSVSGGAQAQYF
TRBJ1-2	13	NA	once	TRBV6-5	TGTGCCAGCAGTTTTTACAGCTCCGGCGGCTACACCTTC	CASSFYSSGGYTF
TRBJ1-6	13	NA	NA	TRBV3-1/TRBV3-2	TGTGCCAGCAGCCAAGCAGCGGGTTCACCCCTCCACTTT	CASSQAAGSPLHF
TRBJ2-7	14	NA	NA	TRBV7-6	TGTGCCAGCAGCTCTAGGTCTTTACTGAACGAGCAGTACTTC	CASSSRSLLNEQYF
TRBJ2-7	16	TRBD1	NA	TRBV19	TGTGCCACCTCCTCCCGCTCCAGGGGGCCCATCTACGAGCAGTACTTC	CATSSRSRGPIYEQYF
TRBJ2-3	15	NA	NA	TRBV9	TGTGCCAGCAGCGACCCCCAGCGGAGCACAGATACGCAGTATTTT	CASSDPQRSTDTQYF
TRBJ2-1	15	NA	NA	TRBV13	TGTGCCAGCAGCTTTAATACAGGGTGGGATAGTGAGCAGTTCTTC	CASSFNTGWDSEQFF
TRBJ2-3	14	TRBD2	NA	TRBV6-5	TGTGCCAGCAGCGCCAGCGGGGGAAGTGATACGCAGTATTTT	CASSASGGSDTQYF
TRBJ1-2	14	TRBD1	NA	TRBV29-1	TGCAGCGTTGAAGGGACAGGGGGCACATATGGCTACACCTTC	CSVEGTGGTYGYTF
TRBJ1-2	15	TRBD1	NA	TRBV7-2	TGTGCCAGCAGCTTGAGACAGGGGGCTTTGGGTGGCTACACCTTC	CASSLRQGALGGYTF
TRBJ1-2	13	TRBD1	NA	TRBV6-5	TGTGCCAGCAGTTCGCGGGACAGGGTTGGCTACACCTTC	CASSSRDRVGYTF